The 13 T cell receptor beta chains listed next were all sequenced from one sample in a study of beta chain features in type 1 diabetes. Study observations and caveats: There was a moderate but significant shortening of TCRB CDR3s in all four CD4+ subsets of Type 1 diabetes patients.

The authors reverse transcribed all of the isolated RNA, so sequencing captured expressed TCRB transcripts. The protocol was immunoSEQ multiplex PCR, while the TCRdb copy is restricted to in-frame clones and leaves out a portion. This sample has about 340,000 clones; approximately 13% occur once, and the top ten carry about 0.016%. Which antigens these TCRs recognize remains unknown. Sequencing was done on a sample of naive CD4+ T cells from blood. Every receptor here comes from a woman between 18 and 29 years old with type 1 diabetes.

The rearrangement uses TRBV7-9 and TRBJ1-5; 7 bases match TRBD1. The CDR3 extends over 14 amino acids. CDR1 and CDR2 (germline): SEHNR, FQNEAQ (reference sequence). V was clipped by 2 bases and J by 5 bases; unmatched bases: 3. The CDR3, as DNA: TGTGCCAGCAGCTTAACAGGGGAACATCAGCCCCAGCATTTT. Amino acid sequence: CASSLTGEHQPQHF.

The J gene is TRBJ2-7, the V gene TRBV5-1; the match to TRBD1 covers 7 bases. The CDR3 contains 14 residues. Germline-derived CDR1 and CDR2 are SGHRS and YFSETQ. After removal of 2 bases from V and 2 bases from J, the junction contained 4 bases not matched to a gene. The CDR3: CASSFQGVTYEQYF. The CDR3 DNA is TGCGCCAGCAGCTTCCAGGGGGTGACCTACGAGCAGTACTTC.

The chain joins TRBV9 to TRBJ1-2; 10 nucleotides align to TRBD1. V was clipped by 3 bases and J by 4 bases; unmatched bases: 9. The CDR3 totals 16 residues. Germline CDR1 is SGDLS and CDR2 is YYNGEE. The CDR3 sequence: CASSEMGTGAGYGYTF. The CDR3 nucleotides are TGTGCCAGCAGCGAGATGGGGACAGGGGCCGGCTATGGCTACACCTTC.

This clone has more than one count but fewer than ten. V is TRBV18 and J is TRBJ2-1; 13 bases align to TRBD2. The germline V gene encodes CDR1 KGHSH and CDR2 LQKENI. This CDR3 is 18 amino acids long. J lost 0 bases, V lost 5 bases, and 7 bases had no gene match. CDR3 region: CASSSTGLAGSSYNEQFF. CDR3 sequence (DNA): TGTGCCAGCTCATCCACGGGACTAGCGGGGTCCTCCTACAATGAGCAGTTCTTC.

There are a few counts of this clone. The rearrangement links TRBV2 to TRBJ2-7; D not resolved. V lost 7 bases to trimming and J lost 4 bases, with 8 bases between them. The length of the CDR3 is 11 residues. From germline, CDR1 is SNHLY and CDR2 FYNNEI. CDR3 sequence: CASTSGYEQYF. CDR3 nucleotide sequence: TGTGCCAGCACCTCAGGTTACGAGCAGTACTTC.

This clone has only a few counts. CDR3 DNA: TGTGCCAGCAGGGAGGGGACCCAGTACTTC. Translated, it gives CASREGTQYF. V usage is TRBV6-1 and J usage is TRBJ2-5, with a possible D match to TRBD2 (6 bases). Germline V gene data show CDR1 as MNHNS and CDR2 as SASEGT. V lost 6 bases to trimming and J lost 7 bases, with 6 bases between them. CDR3 size: 10 residues.

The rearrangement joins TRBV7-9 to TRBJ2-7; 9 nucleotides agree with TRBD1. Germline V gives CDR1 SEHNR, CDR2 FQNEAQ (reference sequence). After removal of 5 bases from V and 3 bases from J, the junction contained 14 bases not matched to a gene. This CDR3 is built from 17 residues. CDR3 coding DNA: TGTGCCAGCAGCCCCGATCATAGTGGGACAGGGAACTACGAGCAGTACGTC. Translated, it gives CASSPDHSGTGNYEQYV.

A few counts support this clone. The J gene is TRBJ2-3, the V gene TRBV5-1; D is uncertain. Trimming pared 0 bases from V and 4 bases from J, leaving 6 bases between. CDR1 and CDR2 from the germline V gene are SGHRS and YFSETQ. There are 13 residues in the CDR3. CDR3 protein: CASSLDRPDTQYF. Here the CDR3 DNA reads TGCGCCAGCAGCTTGGACAGACCAGATACGCAGTATTTT.

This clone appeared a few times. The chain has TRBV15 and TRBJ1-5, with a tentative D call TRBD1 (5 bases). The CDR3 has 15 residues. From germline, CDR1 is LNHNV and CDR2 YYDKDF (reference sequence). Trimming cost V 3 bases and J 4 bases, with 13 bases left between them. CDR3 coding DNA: TGTGCCACCAGCAGGGTCGACAGACTGAATCAGCCCCAGCATTTT. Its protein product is CATSRVDRLNQPQHF.

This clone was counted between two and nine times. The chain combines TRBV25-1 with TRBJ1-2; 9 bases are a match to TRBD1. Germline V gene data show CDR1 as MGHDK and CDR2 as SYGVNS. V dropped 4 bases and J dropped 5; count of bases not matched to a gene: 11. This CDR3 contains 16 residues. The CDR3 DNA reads TGTGCCAGCAGTGGGCCGGGACAGGGCGTTGGGTATGGCTACACCTTC. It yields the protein CASSGPGQGVGYGYTF.

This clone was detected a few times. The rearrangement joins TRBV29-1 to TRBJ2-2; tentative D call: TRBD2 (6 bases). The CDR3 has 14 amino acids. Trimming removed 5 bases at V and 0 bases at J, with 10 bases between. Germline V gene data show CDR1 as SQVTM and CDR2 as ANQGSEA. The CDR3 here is CSVNTSPNTGELFF. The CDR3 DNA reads TGCAGCGTTAACACTAGCCCGAACACCGGGGAGCTGTTTTTT.

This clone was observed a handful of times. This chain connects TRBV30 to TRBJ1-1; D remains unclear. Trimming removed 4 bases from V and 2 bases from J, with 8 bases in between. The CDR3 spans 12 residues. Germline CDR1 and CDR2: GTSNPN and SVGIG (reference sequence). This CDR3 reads CAWIRSNTEAFF. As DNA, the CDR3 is TGTGCCTGGATACGGAGTAACACTGAAGCTTTCTTT.

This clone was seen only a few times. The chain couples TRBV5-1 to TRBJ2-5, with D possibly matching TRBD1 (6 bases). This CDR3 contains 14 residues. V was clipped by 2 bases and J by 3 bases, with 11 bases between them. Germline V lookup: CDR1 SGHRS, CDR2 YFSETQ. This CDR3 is CASSFSDRKETQYF. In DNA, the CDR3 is TGCGCCAGCAGCTTTAGTGACAGGAAAGAGACCCAGTACTTC.